The sequence of this T cell receptor beta chain was determined in a study of T cell responses to AZD1222 COVID-19 vaccine. Study findings and constraints: Increases in Spike-specific TCR breadth and depth were seen after two AZD1222 doses.

Investigators merged groups given second doses at roughly 4 or roughly 12 weeks. This clone was counted only a few times. No antigen is known for it. Profiling relied on immunoSEQ multiplex PCR, and the TCRdb table lists in-frame clones only, not all of them. The sample includes about 54,000 clones, roughly 90% seen only once; the top ten take around 7%. Germline V gives CDR1 MNHEY, CDR2 SVGEGT. The CDR3 is made up of 13 amino acids. V was pared by 1 base and J by 5 bases, with 6 bases between. The chain recombines TRBV6-2 or TRBV6-3 with TRBJ1-5; D call uncertain. The material was peripheral blood, obtained 28 days after the second AZD1222 dose. The TCR comes from an adult who received the AZD1222 COVID-19 vaccine. CDR3 nucleotides: TGTGCCAGCAGTTACTACGGGGATCAGCCCCAGCATTTT. Protein product: CASSYYGDQPQHF.